A single sample is the source of the 6 T cell receptor beta chains below, sequenced in a study of blood T cell repertoires in COVID-19. Generated by immunoSEQ multiplex PCR, the TCRdb table keeps only in-frame clones and is missing some. The sample holds 250,000 or so clones, 70% to 90% seen once. The material sequenced was peripheral blood. The receptors originated from a middle-aged woman who had recovered from COVID-19.

J is TRBJ2-1 and V is TRBV7-9; D is possibly TRBD2 (5 bases). This CDR3 spans 14 amino acids. Germline V lookup: CDR1 SEHNR, CDR2 FQNEAQ (reference sequence). V lost 5 bases and J lost 1, with 9 bases in between. CDR3 nucleotides: TGTGCCAGCAGCCCGAGGAGGTCCTACAATGAGCAGTTCTTC. Its translation is CASSPRRSYNEQFF.

V gene TRBV7-2 combines with J gene TRBJ2-7; D gene unclear. V was pared by 4 bases and J by 2 bases, with 6 bases between. The CDR3 covers 12 residues. Germline values: CDR1 SGHTA, CDR2 FQGNSA. In DNA form, the CDR3 reads TGTGCCAGCAGCTGGGCCGCCTACGAGCAGTACTTC. Translating gives CASSWAAYEQYF.

This clone was seen only once. V and J are TRBV6-5 and TRBJ2-3; D may be TRBD2 (6 bases). The V gene's germline CDR1 is MNHEY and CDR2 SVGAGI. Trimming pared 10 bases from V and 6 bases from J, leaving 17 bases between. This CDR3 has 13 amino acids. Written as DNA, the CDR3 is TGTGCCAACCGGGCTAGCGCGGGGGATACGCAGTATTTT. This codes for CANRASAGDTQYF.

This clone has only one observation. This chain connects TRBV11-2 to TRBJ2-1; a possible D gene is TRBD2 (5 bases). CDR1 SGHAT and CDR2 FQNNGV come from the germline V gene. V gave up 5 bases and J gave up 12 bases, with 14 bases separating them. The CDR3 covers 12 residues. For the CDR3, the DNA is TGTGCCAGCAGCGTAGTCCCCAGCGGGCAGTTCTTC. Residues: CASSVVPSGQFF.

This clone was seen once. The genes are TRBV19 and TRBJ2-2, with D maybe TRBD2 (7 bases). The germline V gene has CDR1 LNHDA and CDR2 SQIVND (reference sequence). The CDR3 extends over 15 amino acids. The V end was cut by 6 bases, the J end by 0 bases, with 11 bases between. Here the CDR3 reads CASRRGGPNTGELFF. The CDR3, as DNA: TGTGCCAGTAGAAGGGGGGGACCGAACACCGGGGAGCTGTTTTTT. The full variable domain, with the rest looked up from reference TRBV19 and TRBJ2-2, is DGGITQSPKYLFRKEGQNVTLSCEQNLNHDAMYWYRQDPGQGLRLIYYSQIVNDFQKGDIAEGYSVSREKKESFPLTVTSAQKNPTAFYLCASRRGGPNTGELFFGEGSRLTVL.

The chain is built from TRBV28 and TRBJ1-6; D is possibly TRBD1 (5 bases). This CDR3 is 15 amino acids long. The ends were cut back, 4 bases at V and 2 bases at J, with 9 bases in the middle. Germline V gene data show CDR1 as MDHEN and CDR2 as SYDVKM. This CDR3 reads CASSSGRAYNSPLHF. In DNA form, the CDR3 reads TGTGCCAGCAGTTCGGGCAGGGCCTATAATTCACCCCTCCACTTT. Filled out from reference TRBV28 and TRBJ1-6, the complete variable domain reads DVKVTQSSRYLVKRTGEKVFLECVQDMDHENMFWYRQDPGLGLRLIYFSYDVKMKEKGDIPEGYSVSREKKERFSLILESASTNQTSMYLCASSSGRAYNSPLHFGNGTRLTVT.